The clone carrying this T cell receptor beta chain was observed a few times. Its antigen is still unknown. These data belong to a study of beta chain features in type 1 diabetes. Expressed TCRB transcripts were sequenced after all isolated RNA was converted to cDNA. TCRdb keeps only in-frame clones here, not all; method: immunoSEQ multiplex PCR. The table includes 400,000 or so clones, 10% to 15% detected once. Per the germline V gene, CDR1 is DFQATT and CDR2 is SNEGSKA (reference sequence). Trimming cost V 3 bases and J 6 bases, with 9 bases left between them. This CDR3 contains 11 residues. Findings and limits, study-wide: A pattern of fewer insertions and more deletions at VDJ junctions was seen in type 1 diabetes patients. Moderate yet significant TCRB CDR3 shortening was seen in Type 1 diabetes patients in all four CD4+ subsets.

The sample was naive CD4+ T cells from blood. The source of this sequence is a woman younger than 30 with type 1 diabetes. The chain couples TRBV20-1 to TRBJ2-7; weak D call: TRBD1 (5 bases). CDR3 in amino acids: CSASARGEQYF. CDR3 DNA sequence: TGCAGTGCTAGTGCTAGGGGCGAGCAGTACTTC.